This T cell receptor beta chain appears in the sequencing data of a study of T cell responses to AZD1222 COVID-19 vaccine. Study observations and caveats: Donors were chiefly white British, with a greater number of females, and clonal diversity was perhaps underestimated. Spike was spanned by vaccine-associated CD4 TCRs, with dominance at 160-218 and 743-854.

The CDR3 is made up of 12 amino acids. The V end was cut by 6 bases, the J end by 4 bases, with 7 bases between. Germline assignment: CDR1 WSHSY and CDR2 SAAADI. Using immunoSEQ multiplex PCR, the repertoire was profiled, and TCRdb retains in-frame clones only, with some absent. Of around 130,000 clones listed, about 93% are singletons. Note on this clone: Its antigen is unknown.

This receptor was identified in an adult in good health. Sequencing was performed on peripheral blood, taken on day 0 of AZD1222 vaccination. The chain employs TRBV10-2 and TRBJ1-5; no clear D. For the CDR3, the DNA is TGCGCCAGCAGCCTGGGAAATCAGCCCCAGCATTTT. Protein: CASSLGNQPQHF.